The 24 T cell receptor beta chains in this list originate from one sample, sequenced in a study of CD8+CD57+ T cells in acquired aplastic anemia. The template used for profiling TCR beta VDJ and CDR3 was genomic DNA. TCRdb re-analysed the reads in MiXCR, keeping a single row per CDR3 protein. This sample has just over 150,000 distinct CDR3 sequences, with 45% to 50% found just once. Individuals selected for sequencing had exhibited CD8+CD57+ cell expansion on flow cytometry. What was sequenced was sorted CD4+, CD8+, or CD8+CD57+ T cells (not recorded which) from PBMCs. The receptors were sampled from a human donor with aplastic anemia.

In this sample, this clonotype turned up a few times. J is TRBJ1-2 and V is TRBV30; TRBD1 might be the D (6 bases). Trimming removed 2 bases at V and 1 base at J, with 17 bases between. The CDR3 consists of 16 residues. CDR1 and CDR2 from the germline V gene are GTSNPN and SVGIG (reference sequence). This CDR3 is CAWSSGAQGSNYGYTF. CDR3 bases: TGTGCCTGGAGTTCAGGAGCCCAGGGGAGTAACTATGGCTACACCTTC.

V and J are TRBV6-1 and TRBJ2-7; 7 bases agree with TRBD1. The length of the CDR3 is 14 residues. J gave up 9 bases and V 6 bases, and 14 bases lay outside the gene matches. Germline V gene sequence: CDR1 MNHNS, CDR2 SASEGT. CDR3 bases: TGTGCCAGCAGCATAGACAGGGCGGAAGACGGGCAGTACTTC. Amino acid sequence: CASSIDRAEDGQYF.

In the case of this clonotype: A clone one base away is much larger, so this may be a read error. The CDR3 DNA is TGTTCCAGCAGCTCCCAGGGGGCTGGGGCCAACGTCCTGACTTTC. It encodes CSSSSQGAGANVLTF. The gene calls are TRBV11-3 and TRBJ2-6; TRBD1 matches 7 bases. This CDR3 spans 15 amino acids. Germline V gene sequence: CDR1 SGHNT, CDR2 YENEEA.

As regards this clonotype: A read error may account for a junction end that differs from germline. This chain links TRBV9 with TRBJ1-2; D is possibly TRBD1 (5 bases). The CDR3 runs to 15 residues. Germline V lookup: CDR1 SGDLS, CDR2 YYNGEE. Written as DNA, the CDR3 is TGTGCCTGCAGCCAAGGGTCATGGGGCCGCTATGGCTACACCTTC. Its protein is CACSQGSWGRYGYTF.

With respect to this clonotype: This may be a read error: a much more frequent sequence differs by one nucleotide. Since the CDR3 does not end with the conserved phenylalanine or tryptophan, this likely comes from a read error. V is TRBV9 and J is TRBJ1-2; no clear D. Deletions cut 3 bases from V and 1 base from J, with 4 bases between. The CDR3 contains 12 residues. Germline CDR1 is SGDLS and CDR2 is YYNGEE. The CDR3 here is CASSGVNYGYTL. The CDR3 DNA reads as TGTGCCAGCAGCGGCGTTAACTATGGCTACACCCTC.

The chain couples TRBV7-2 to TRBJ2-7; unclear D gene. Germline CDR1 and CDR2: SGHTA and FQGNSA. The CDR3 totals 12 residues. Trimming shortened V by 3 bases and J by 6 bases, and 9 bases separated the two germline ends. The CDR3 protein is CASSLMAGEQYF. Written as DNA, the CDR3 is TGTGCCAGCAGCTTGATGGCCGGCGAGCAGTACTTC.

This chain uses TRBV4-1 with TRBJ2-1; 10 bases match TRBD2. This CDR3 has 20 residues. Germline CDR1 reads MGHRA; CDR2 reads YSYEKL. The ends lost 1 base at V and 7 bases at J; junction bases unmatched: 19. CDR3 protein: CASSQVFRTSGYPQGNEQFF. CDR3 in DNA: TGCGCCAGCAGCCAAGTATTTAGGACTAGCGGTTACCCCCAGGGGAATGAGCAGTTCTTC.

This clonotype was detected ten times or more. The rearrangement joins TRBV6-5 to TRBJ2-3, with 7 bases identical to TRBD1. Trimming at V came to 6 bases and at J to 6 bases, leaving 9 bases not matched to a gene. CDR3 length equals 14 residues. Germline V gene lookup returns CDR1 MNHEY and CDR2 SVGAGI. In DNA form, the CDR3 reads TGTGCCAGCAGCCCCGGGACAGAAGGGGATACGCAGTATTTT. It codes for CASSPGTEGDTQYF.

This clonotype was seen ten or more times. The V and J genes are TRBV29-1 and TRBJ2-7; maybe TRBD2 (5 bases). The V end was cut by 6 bases, the J end by 2 bases, with 8 bases between. The germline CDR1 and CDR2 sequences are SQVTM and ANQGSEA. This CDR3 has 11 amino acids. The DNA for the CDR3 is TGCAGCGTCCGGGGTACCTACGAGCAGTACTTC. It yields the protein CSVRGTYEQYF.

The chain joins TRBV2 to TRBJ1-2; TRBD1 aligns across 9 bases. The CDR3 spans 12 residues. Germline loops: CDR1 SNHLY, CDR2 FYNNEI. Trimming cost V 8 bases and J 8 bases; bases outside gene matches: 6. CDR3 in amino acids: CASGDRVVGYTF. The CDR3 DNA reads as TGTGCCAGCGGGGACAGGGTGGTGGGCTACACCTTC.

The V call is TRBV7-6, the J call TRBJ2-2; no definite D call. V lost 5 bases, J lost 5 bases, and 9 bases lay in between. CDR1 and CDR2 (germline): SGHVS, FNYEAQ. The CDR3 runs 13 residues. In DNA, the CDR3 is TGTGCCAGCAGCCTAGGTGAAACCGGGGAGCTGTTTTTT. Protein sequence: CASSLGETGELFF. The full variable domain, its missing parts supplied by reference TRBV7-6 and TRBJ2-2, is GAGVSQSPRYKVTKRGQDVALRCDPISGHVSLYWYRQALGQGPEFLTYFNYEAQQDKSGLPNDRFSAERPEGSISTLTIQRTEQRDSAMYRCASSLGETGELFFGEGSRLTVL.

The V call is TRBV10-3, the J call TRBJ1-1, with 10 positions matching TRBD1. The J segment lost 3 bases and the V segment lost 6 bases, leaving 1 base of the junction unmatched. The CDR3 is made up of 13 amino acids. CDR1 is ENHRY and CDR2 is SYGVKD in the germline V gene. The CDR3 region is CAIRDRGYTEAFF. The DNA for the CDR3 is TGTGCCATCAGGGACAGGGGGTACACTGAAGCTTTCTTT.

J is TRBJ2-7 and V is TRBV20-1; D not resolved. Germline CDR1 DFQATT, CDR2 SNEGSKA (reference sequence). This CDR3 region has 14 residues. V lost 5 bases and J 3 bases, leaving 17 bases between the germline ends. The CDR3 coding sequence is TGCAGTGCTGGAACGACCACCGGCCTCTACGAGCAGTACTTC. Protein: CSAGTTTGLYEQYF.

As regards this clonotype: A much larger clonotype is one base distant, so this may be a read error. The chain carries TRBV11-2 and TRBJ2-7; 10 bases are shared with TRBD1. The CDR3 runs 15 residues. The V gene's germline CDR1 is SGHAT and CDR2 FQNNGV. The CDR3 region is CASSLWRQGARELYF. CDR3 bases: TGTGCCAGCAGCTTATGGCGACAGGGGGCGAGGGAGCTGTACTTC.

V is TRBV10-3 and J is TRBJ2-7; 8 bases are a match to TRBD2. Germline V gives CDR1 ENHRY, CDR2 SYGVKD. V lost 5 bases to trimming and J lost 5 bases; unmatched junction nucleotides: 8. The CDR3 totals 14 residues. The CDR3 loop is CAISPGGGSNEQYF. CDR3 DNA sequence: TGTGCCATCAGTCCCGGGGGGGGAAGCAACGAGCAGTACTTC.

At least ten counts were recorded for this clonotype. This sequence joins TRBV14 and TRBJ2-7, with 8 bases identical to TRBD1. The CDR3 has 13 amino acids. V lost 4 bases, J lost 5 bases, and 4 bases stayed unmatched. Germline-derived CDR1 and CDR2 are SGHDN and FVKESK. CDR3 bases: TGTGCCAGCAGCCCCGGACAGGGCCACGAGCAGTACTTC. Its protein product is CASSPGQGHEQYF.

This clonotype was picked up many times. The chain links TRBV20-1 to TRBJ2-6; the match to TRBD2 covers 12 bases. V was clipped by 1 base and J by 0 bases; unmatched bases: 7. Germline-derived CDR1 and CDR2 are DFQATT and SNEGSKA (reference sequence). The CDR3 is 19 amino acids. CDR3 in amino acids: CSARVRLAGEYSGANVLTF. CDR3 DNA: TGCAGTGCTAGAGTTAGACTAGCGGGAGAATACTCTGGGGCCAACGTCCTGACTTTC.

CDR3 sequence: CATGTGGAYEQYF. Written as DNA, the CDR3 is TGTGCCACCGGGACAGGGGGGGCCTACGAGCAGTACTTC. V usage is TRBV24-1 and J usage is TRBJ2-7; TRBD1 aligns across 11 bases. Germline loops: CDR1 KGHDR, CDR2 SFDVKD. This CDR3 contains 13 residues. V was pared by 9 bases and J by 2 bases, with 2 bases of the junction left unmatched.

The chain recombines TRBV24-1 with TRBJ1-5; 12 nucleotides align to TRBD1. The germline CDR1 and CDR2 sequences are KGHDR and SFDVKD. V shed 12 bases, J shed 5 bases, and the junction held 7 bases outside the gene matches. The CDR3 sequence is 14 residues long. The CDR3 is CAWRGQGAHQPQHF. The DNA of the CDR3 is TGTGCCTGGAGGGGACAGGGGGCGCATCAGCCCCAGCATTTT.

The J gene is TRBJ2-7, the V gene TRBV19; no reliable D call. The CDR3 is made up of 13 amino acids. Germline V gene data show CDR1 as LNHDA and CDR2 as SQIVND (reference sequence). Trimming cost V 4 bases and J 7 bases, with 14 bases left between them. CDR3 protein: CASSNGERLEQYF. The CDR3 DNA follows: TGTGCCAGTAGTAATGGAGAACGGTTGGAGCAGTACTTC. The full variable domain, with the rest looked up from reference TRBV19 and TRBJ2-7, is DGGITQSPKYLFRKEGQNVTLSCEQNLNHDAMYWYRQDPGQGLRLIYYSQIVNDFQKGDIAEGYSVSREKKESFPLTVTSAQKNPTAFYLCASSNGERLEQYFGPGTRLTVT.

The CDR3 protein is CASSVGVETSGKYQETQYF. Here the CDR3 DNA reads TGTGCCAGCAGCGTAGGGGTTGAGACTAGCGGAAAATACCAAGAGACCCAGTACTTC. The V gene is TRBV11-2, the J gene TRBJ2-5, with 9 bases fitting TRBD2. V lost 5 bases and J lost 0; bases outside the gene matches: 16. The CDR3 totals 19 residues. Germline assignment: CDR1 SGHAT and CDR2 FQNNGV.

J is TRBJ1-1 and V is TRBV12-5; D is possibly TRBD1 (5 bases). The CDR3 runs to 13 residues. Germline CDR1 LGHNT, CDR2 FRNRAP. V dropped 4 bases and J dropped 6 bases, with 12 bases sitting between them. The CDR3 is CASGSYPGAEAFF. The CDR3 DNA follows: TGTGCTAGTGGTTCCTACCCGGGGGCTGAAGCTTTCTTT.

This clonotype was seen repeatedly, ten times or more. A read error may produce the germline difference seen at one junction end. The rearrangement joins TRBV3-1 to TRBJ1-2; tentatively, D is TRBD1 (5 bases). This CDR3 comprises 10 residues. CDR1 is LGHDT and CDR2 is YNNKEL in the germline V gene (reference sequence). The CDR3 DNA follows: TGTGCCAGCAGCCAAGAGGCAGGGTACTTC. This encodes CASSQEAGYF.

The chain has TRBV10-3 and TRBJ2-3; D gene ambiguous. CDR3 length: 11 residues. Trimming took 6 bases from V and 0 from J, leaving 1 base between them. Germline V lookup: CDR1 ENHRY, CDR2 SYGVKD. CDR3: CAISSTDTQYF. In nucleotides, the CDR3 is TGTGCCATCAGCAGCACAGATACGCAGTATTTT.